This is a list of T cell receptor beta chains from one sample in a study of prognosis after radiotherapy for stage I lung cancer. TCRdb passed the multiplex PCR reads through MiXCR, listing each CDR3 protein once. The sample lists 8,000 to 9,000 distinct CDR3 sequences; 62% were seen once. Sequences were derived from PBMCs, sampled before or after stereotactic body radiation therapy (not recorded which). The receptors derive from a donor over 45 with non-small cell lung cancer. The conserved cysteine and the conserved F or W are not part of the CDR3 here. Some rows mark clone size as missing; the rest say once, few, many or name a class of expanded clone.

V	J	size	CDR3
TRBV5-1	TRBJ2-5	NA	ASSLRGDRGGETQY
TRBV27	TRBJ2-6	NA	ASTPGGQGGPGANVLT
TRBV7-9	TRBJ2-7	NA	ASSLGGGGDEQY
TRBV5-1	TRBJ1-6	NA	ASSLTGLNSPLH
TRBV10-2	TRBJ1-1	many	ASRVGGSVTEAF
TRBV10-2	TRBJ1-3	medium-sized	ASSESRGNTIY
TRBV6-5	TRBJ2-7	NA	ASSSEGGLYEQY
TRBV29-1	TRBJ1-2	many	SAQVGQHYGYT
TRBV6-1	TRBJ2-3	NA	ASSQGQVSTDTQY
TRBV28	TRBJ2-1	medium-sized	ASITHSGSYNEQF
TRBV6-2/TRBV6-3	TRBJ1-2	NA	ASSRRWVTFYGYT
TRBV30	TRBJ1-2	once	AWSSGQGAYGYT
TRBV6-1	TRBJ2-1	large	ASSTTGLAAYNEQF
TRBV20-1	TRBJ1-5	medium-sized	SAGGTLSNQPQH
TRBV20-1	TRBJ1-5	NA	SAGNRDVNRGPQH
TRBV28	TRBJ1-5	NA	ASTPAQQGSNQPQH
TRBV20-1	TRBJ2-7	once	SARYGTADYEQY
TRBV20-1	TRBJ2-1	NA	SARDASGGAEQF
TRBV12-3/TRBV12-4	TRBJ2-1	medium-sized	ASTQTSGTRNEQF
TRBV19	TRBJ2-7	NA	ASSPGGGTSVEQY
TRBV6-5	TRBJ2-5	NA	ASSYSPLTSVSRETQY
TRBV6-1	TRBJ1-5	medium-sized	ASSIWTGDHQPQH
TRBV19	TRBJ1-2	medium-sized	ASRQSRTKAYGYT
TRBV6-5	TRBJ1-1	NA	ASSYGQAPEAF
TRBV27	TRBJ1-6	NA	ASSLHPPRQRSPLH
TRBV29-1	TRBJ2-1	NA	SSGGATGAGAVNEQF
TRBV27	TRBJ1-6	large	ASREFNSPLH
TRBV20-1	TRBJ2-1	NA	SAPTRETSYNEQF
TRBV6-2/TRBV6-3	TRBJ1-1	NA	ASRDLGVNTEAF